This T cell receptor (beta chain) was captured by sequencing in a study of blood T cell repertoires in COVID-19. The protocol was immunoSEQ multiplex PCR, while the TCRdb copy is restricted to in-frame clones and leaves out a portion. The profile covers about 310,000 clones, with 70% to 90% appearing a single time and 8% to 10% taken by the ten largest. Participants were aged about 18 to 100 years, lived in 20 to 25 US areas, and enrolled virtually. Recovery meant two consecutive negative NP/OP PCR tests, professional clearance, or resolved symptoms. Sequencing was carried out using PBMCs or T cells enriched from blood (not recorded which). The clonotype was recovered from a woman between 35 and 50 years old who had recovered from COVID-19.

In DNA, the CDR3 is TGTGCCACCAGTCCCCTACTAGCGGGAGCGGCCGGGGAGCTGTTTTTT. This codes for CATSPLLAGAAGELFF. The chain uses TRBV24-1 and TRBJ2-2; 11 bases fit TRBD2. Germline trimming cut 6 bases from V and 6 bases from J; bases unmatched to any gene: 8. The germline gives CDR1 KGHDR, CDR2 SFDVKD. The CDR3 contains 16 residues.